These T cell receptor beta chains were read from a single sample in a study of blood T cell repertoires in COVID-19. Only in-frame clones appear in the TCRdb table, and some are missing; sequencing was by immunoSEQ multiplex PCR. The sample shows about 370,000 clones, 75% to 90% of them seen only once. Material for sequencing was PBMCs or T cells enriched from blood (not recorded which). The receptors here all came from a man between 18 and 35 years old who had recovered from COVID-19. CDR3s include the opening cysteine and the closing phenylalanine or tryptophan. The D gene is left open where the match is weak. Only some rows state a clone size, as once, few, many or a class for expanded clones.

>NA|NA|TRBJ1-4|TRBV30
CAHNKGRYNEKLFF
TGTGCCCATAATAAGGGGCGGTATAATGAAAAACTGTTTTTT
>TRBD1|NA|TRBJ1-1|TRBV29-1
CSVGRGQYEAFF
TGCAGCGTTGGTAGGGGGCAGTATGAAGCTTTCTTT
>NA|many|TRBJ1-2|TRBV3-1/TRBV3-2
CASSHGEYGYTF
TGTGCCAGCAGCCATGGAGAGTATGGCTACACCTTC
>TRBD1|NA|TRBJ2-4|TRBV6-2/TRBV6-3
CASSYNVGTGAVAKNIQYF
TGTGCCAGCAGTTACAACGTCGGGACAGGGGCCGTAGCCAAAAACATTCAGTACTTC
>TRBD2|NA|TRBJ2-1|TRBV19
CASRVGAGDYNEQFF
TGTGCCAGTAGGGTCGGAGCGGGAGACTACAATGAGCAGTTCTTC
>NA|NA|TRBJ2-3|TRBV5-5
CASSFDRGTDTQYF
TGTGCCAGCAGCTTCGACCGGGGAACAGATACGCAGTATTTT
>TRBD1|NA|TRBJ1-2|TRBV12-3/TRBV12-4
CASSPGQGGYTF
TGTGCCAGCAGCCCTGGACAGGGAGGCTACACCTTC
>NA|few|TRBJ1-1|TRBV6-2/TRBV6-3
CASSPAGWEAFF
TGTGCCAGCAGCCCCGCCGGGTGGGAAGCTTTCTTT
>TRBD1|NA|TRBJ1-2|TRBV7-2
CASSPRTGENYGYTF
TGTGCCAGCAGCCCAAGGACAGGGGAGAACTATGGCTACACCTTC
>TRBD1|NA|TRBJ1-5|TRBV28
CASSHRQGASNQPQHF
TGTGCCAGCAGTCATCGACAGGGGGCGAGCAATCAGCCCCAGCATTTT
>NA|once|TRBJ1-5|TRBV5-1
CASSLAFHRAEGQPQHF
TGCGCCAGCAGCTTGGCCTTCCACAGGGCGGAAGGGCAGCCCCAGCATTTT
>TRBD1|NA|TRBJ1-1|TRBV5-1
CASSLALTGVNTEAFF
TGCGCCAGCAGCTTGGCCTTGACAGGGGTGAACACTGAAGCTTTCTTT
>NA|NA|TRBJ1-2|TRBV19
CASNRDGLYGYTF
TGTGCCAGTAACCGAGACGGACTCTATGGCTACACCTTC
>NA|NA|TRBJ1-1|TRBV9
CASSVGQGRTEAFF
TGTGCCAGCAGCGTAGGTCAGGGAAGAACTGAAGCTTTCTTT
>TRBD1|NA|TRBJ2-5|TRBV7-9
CASSVGTGGSLGETQYF
TGTGCCAGCAGCGTTGGGACAGGGGGCTCCCTCGGGGAGACCCAGTACTTC
>TRBD2|NA|TRBJ2-7|TRBV7-9
CASSLTGRAYEQYF
TGTGCCAGCAGCTTAACGGGGAGGGCATACGAGCAGTACTTC
>TRBD1|NA|TRBJ1-6|TRBV6-5
CASRRDRVFSPLHF
TGTGCCAGCAGGAGAGACAGGGTGTTTTCACCCCTCCACTTT
>TRBD1|NA|TRBJ1-6|TRBV19
CASSKPGTGGTPLHF
TGTGCCAGTAGTAAACCCGGGACAGGGGGCACACCCCTCCACTTT
>TRBD1|NA|TRBJ1-6|TRBV7-8
CASSLAGQIFNSPLHF
TGTGCCAGCAGCTTAGCGGGACAGATTTTTAATTCACCCCTCCACTTT
>TRBD2|once|TRBJ2-3|TRBV9
CASSTPGLAGDTQYF
TGTGCCAGCAGCACCCCGGGACTAGCGGGAGATACGCAGTATTTT
>NA|few|TRBJ1-1|TRBV9
CASSAGLRGMNTEAFF
TGTGCCAGCAGCGCGGGATTACGGGGTATGAACACTGAAGCTTTCTTT
>NA|NA|TRBJ1-3|TRBV6-5
CASSYSVGANTIYF
TGTGCCAGCAGTTACTCGGTGGGGGCAAACACCATATATTTT
>NA|NA|TRBJ1-1|TRBV7-9
CASIPGRGRLVYSTEAFF
TGTGCCAGCATCCCAGGGCGGGGGCGCCTTGTTTATAGCACTGAAGCTTTCTTT
>NA|NA|TRBJ1-5|TRBV11-2
CASSLVSGYGQPQHF
TGTGCCAGCAGCTTAGTTTCAGGGTACGGTCAGCCCCAGCATTTT
>NA|NA|TRBJ2-3|TRBV28
CASSLRGGGTDTQYF
TGTGCCAGCAGTTTGAGGGGGGGAGGCACAGATACGCAGTATTTT
>TRBD2|few|TRBJ2-1|TRBV9
CASSVASAGGGYNEQFF
TGTGCCAGCAGCGTAGCTTCAGCGGGGGGCGGTTACAATGAGCAGTTCTTC
>NA|NA|TRBJ1-1|TRBV27
CASSLLGGENTEAFF
TGTGCCAGCAGTTTATTAGGAGGGGAAAACACTGAAGCTTTCTTT
>NA|NA|TRBJ1-5|TRBV6-2/TRBV6-3
CASSYPVGGGNQPQHF
TGTGCCAGCAGTTACCCTGTGGGGGGTGGCAATCAGCCCCAGCATTTT
>NA|NA|TRBJ1-3|TRBV3-1/TRBV3-2
CASSQDQGLGYTIYF
TGTGCCAGCAGCCAAGATCAGGGGCTGGGGTACACCATATATTTT
>TRBD1|NA|TRBJ2-1|TRBV5-6
CASRMQGAIAYNEQFF
TGTGCCAGCAGGATGCAGGGGGCTATCGCCTACAATGAGCAGTTCTTC
>NA|few|TRBJ2-3|TRBV12-3/TRBV12-4
CASSFRDTQYF
TGTGCCAGCAGTTTTAGAGATACGCAGTATTTT
>TRBD2|NA|TRBJ2-7|TRBV4-1
CASSQDLSSSGEKRYEQYF
TGCGCCAGCAGCCAAGATCTAAGCTCCAGCGGGGAGAAAAGGTACGAGCAGTACTTC
>TRBD2|NA|TRBJ2-1|TRBV7-3
CASSLRGLAGAYNEQFF
TGTGCCAGCAGCTTACGGGGACTAGCGGGGGCGTACAATGAGCAGTTCTTC
>TRBD1|NA|TRBJ1-2|TRBV5-4
CASSLGDRDTYGYTF
TGTGCCAGCAGCTTGGGGGACAGGGATACCTATGGCTACACCTTC
>NA|NA|TRBJ1-5|TRBV28
CASTQANQPQHF
TGTGCCAGCACTCAGGCTAATCAGCCCCAGCATTTT
>TRBD2|once|TRBJ2-3|TRBV9
CASSVGPGLGFADTQYF
TGTGCCAGCAGCGTAGGCCCGGGACTAGGGTTTGCAGATACGCAGTATTTT
>NA|NA|TRBJ2-1|TRBV5-4
CVSSVLGYNEQFF
TGTGTCAGCTCGGTTCTTGGCTACAATGAGCAGTTCTTC
>NA|NA|TRBJ1-6|TRBV6-5
CASSYSGTYNSPLHF
TGTGCCAGCAGTTACAGCGGAACCTATAATTCACCCCTCCACTTT